This TCR beta chain was documented in a study of tumor-infiltrating lymphocytes in oesophageal squamous cell carcinoma. TCRdb passed the PCR reads through MiXCR, listing each CDR3 protein once. Among fewer than 15,000 distinct CDR3 sequences listed, about half were seen once. This clonotype has ten or more counts. Germline V CDR1 and CDR2: SGHDT, YYEEEE. J was trimmed by 5 bases and V by 4 bases; bases with no gene match: 9. There are 15 residues in the CDR3. This TCR was sampled from a female donor with esophageal squamous cell carcinoma. Source material: blood. This sequence joins TRBV5-6 and TRBJ2-3, with 8 positions matching TRBD2. The CDR3, as DNA: TGTGCCAGCAGCCCCGGACTAGCTCATGGAGATACGCAGTATTTT. Translated, it gives CASSPGLAHGDTQYF.